This T cell receptor (beta chain) was identified in a study of identical twins. Points from the study as a whole: The models gave estimates that fell short of the out-of-frame TCR alpha sharing seen in monozygotic twins. Where out-of-frame alpha sequences were twin-shared, they showed excess low generation probability. Diverse VJ usage suggested most zero-insertion clonotypes were not invariant T cells.

TCRdb processed the 5' RACE reads anew with MiXCR; each CDR3 protein has one entry. The data contain fewer than 800,000 distinct CDR3 sequences, about 7% of them singletons. Germline CDR1 SGHRS, CDR2 YFSETQ. The CDR3 spans 14 residues. The V segment lost 3 bases and the J segment 7 bases; nucleotides outside the gene matches: 5. This clonotype has a count of ten or more. What it binds is unknown. These data were also filed under a second study, of yellow fever vaccine responses in identical twins. Per that paper: Reportedly, twins' vaccine T cell responses looked partly convergent and partly personalized.

This clonotype originated in a woman between 18 and 30 years old in good health. Sequences were obtained from PBMCs. The V and J genes are TRBV5-1 and TRBJ1-4; TRBD1 agrees at 8 bases. CDR3 region: CASSSAGQGEKLFF. CDR3 in DNA: TGCGCCAGCAGCTCCGCCGGACAGGGTGAAAAACTGTTTTTT. Based on the CDR3 plus reference TRBV5-1 and TRBJ1-4, the full variable domain is KAGVTQTPRYLIKTRGQQVTLSCSPISGHRSVSWYQQTPGQGLQFLFEYFSETQRNKGNFPGRFSGRQFSNSRSEMNVSTLELGDSALYLCASSSAGQGEKLFFGSGTQLSVL.